Listed below are T cell receptor beta chains from one sample, sequenced in a study of neurological immune-mediated disorders. TCRdb fed the 5' RACE reads into MiXCR, producing one record per CDR3 protein. The sample has around 64,000 distinct CDR3 sequences; 2.5% to 4% are singletons. The source material was PBMCs. These receptors were taken from a woman aged 50 to 60 with multiple sclerosis. Each CDR3 is given with its conserved first and last residue. D genes are given only for firm matches. Clone size is shown for a subset of rows, as once, few, many or a class of expanded clone.

TRBJ1-1	many	TRBV18	TRBD1	CASSPPGTDTEAFF	TGTGCCAGCTCACCACCAGGGACAGACACTGAAGCTTTCTTT
TRBJ2-7	many	TRBV10-3	TRBD1	CAIRFSGQGRYEQYF	TGTGCCATCAGATTTTCGGGACAGGGTCGGTACGAGCAGTACTTC
TRBJ1-3	-	TRBV6-6	-	CASRPQGYGNTIYF	TGTGCCAGCAGGCCCCAGGGTTACGGAAACACCATATATTTT
TRBJ2-3	many	TRBV29-1	TRBD1	CSVENVRDRSADTQYF	TGCAGCGTTGAAAATGTCCGGGACAGGTCTGCAGATACGCAGTATTTT
TRBJ2-6	many	TRBV29-1	-	CSVETDSGANVLTF	TGCAGCGTTGAGACGGATTCTGGGGCCAACGTCCTGACTTTC
TRBJ1-5	many	TRBV6-1	-	CASSLGHPYSNQPQHF	TGTGCCAGCAGCCTCGGACACCCTTATAGCAATCAGCCCCAGCATTTT
TRBJ2-2	-	TRBV20-1	-	CSAIPGTGELFF	TGCAGTGCTATCCCGGGCACCGGGGAGCTGTTTTTT
TRBJ1-6	many	TRBV12-3/TRBV12-4	-	CASSLPPAGPDNSPLHF	TGTGCCAGCAGTTTACCACCGGCAGGGCCCGATAATTCACCCCTCCACTTT
TRBJ2-2	many	TRBV5-1	-	CASRTDTNTGELFF	TGCGCCAGCAGAACGGACACTAACACCGGGGAGCTGTTTTTT
TRBJ1-5	many	TRBV12-3/TRBV12-4	-	CASTQSSNQPQHF	TGTGCCAGCACCCAAAGTTCAAATCAGCCCCAGCATTTT
TRBJ1-1	many	TRBV5-1	-	CASSLAPGKLTEAFF	TGCGCCAGCAGCTTGGCTCCCGGCAAGTTAACTGAAGCTTTCTTT
TRBJ1-3	many	TRBV6-6	-	CASSHRGNTIYF	TGTGCCAGCAGCCACAGGGGAAACACCATATATTTT
TRBJ2-1	many	TRBV5-1	TRBD2	CASSYISGGAYNEQFF	TGCGCCAGCAGCTACATTAGCGGGGGGGCCTACAATGAGCAGTTCTTC
TRBJ2-3	many	TRBV7-2	TRBD2	CASSSSGFITSTDTQYF	TGTGCCAGCAGCTCTAGCGGGTTTATAACTAGCACAGATACGCAGTATTTT
TRBJ1-1	few	TRBV6-2/TRBV6-3	-	CASSFCGNTEAFF	TGTGCCAGCAGCTTCTGCGGGAACACTGAAGCTTTCTTT
TRBJ2-1	many	TRBV29-1	TRBD2	CSVWGVSGKSSYNEQFF	TGCAGCGTCTGGGGGGTGAGCGGGAAGAGCTCCTACAATGAGCAGTTCTTC
TRBJ1-5	many	TRBV12-3/TRBV12-4	-	CASSTTGSNQPQHF	TGTGCCAGCAGCACCACAGGGAGCAATCAGCCCCAGCATTTT
TRBJ1-5	few	TRBV28	-	CASTGNYKTQNF	TGTGCCAGTACAGGGAATTATAAGACCCAGAATTTT
TRBJ1-5	many	TRBV6-1	-	CASSVDGGLSNQPQHF	TGTGCCAGCAGTGTGGACGGGGGGCTGAGCAATCAGCCCCAGCATTTT
TRBJ2-1	many	TRBV5-4	-	CASSRTVSLDNEQFF	TGTGCCAGCAGCCGGACTGTTAGTTTAGACAATGAGCAGTTCTTC
TRBJ1-5	many	TRBV29-1	-	CSVEDQKEGNQPQHF	TGCAGCGTTGAAGATCAGAAGGAGGGCAATCAGCCCCAGCATTTT
TRBJ2-5	many	TRBV7-2	-	CASSLDPTGFQETQYF	TGTGCCAGCAGCTTAGACCCAACAGGGTTCCAAGAGACCCAGTACTTC
TRBJ1-2	-	TRBV10-3	-	CAIAVETGPLGISYTF	TGTGCCATCGCAGTGGAGACAGGACCACTTGGAATAAGCTACACCTTC
TRBJ2-7	many	TRBV29-1	-	CSVSDRAYEQYF	TGCAGCGTTTCGGACAGAGCCTACGAGCAGTACTTC
TRBJ1-5	many	TRBV20-1	-	CSARIPGAGNQPQHF	TGCAGTGCTAGAATTCCGGGGGCCGGTAATCAGCCCCAGCATTTT
TRBJ2-5	many	TRBV20-1	-	CSARFTTGVKTQYF	TGCAGTGCTAGATTCACAACGGGGGTTAAGACCCAGTACTTC
TRBJ1-6	many	TRBV5-5	-	CASSLHSSYNSPLHF	TGTGCCAGCAGCTTACACAGCTCCTATAATTCACCCCTCCACTTT
TRBJ2-7	many	TRBV5-1	TRBD1	CASSTRGHSEQYF	TGCGCCAGCAGTACCAGGGGGCATTCGGAGCAGTACTTC